Shown below are 21 T cell receptor beta chains from a single sample sequenced in a study of shared clonotypes between healthy human individuals. CD8 cells regarded as naive lacked CD45RO, were positively chosen for CCR7, and omitted terminally differentiated effector memory CD45RA+ cells. The protocol was immunoSEQ multiplex PCR, while the TCRdb copy is restricted to in-frame clones and leaves out a portion. The sample lists approximately 1.9 million clones; approximately 92% were seen once. Sequenced input: naive CD8+ T cells from PBMCs. Every receptor here comes from a man aged 18 to 35 in good health. Some clones in this sample may be carry-over from other donors' samples.

The genes are TRBV14 and TRBJ2-1; D call uncertain. CDR1 and CDR2 (germline): SGHDN, FVKESK. This CDR3 contains 14 residues. V lost 5 bases to trimming and J lost 0 bases, with 8 bases between them. The CDR3 reads CASSALNSYNEQFF. The CDR3 bases are TGTGCCAGCAGCGCACTAAACTCCTACAATGAGCAGTTCTTC.

Comments on this clone: The junction shows a germline mismatch at one end, possibly a read error. The V and J genes are TRBV12-5 and TRBJ2-7, with TRBD2 identical over 10 bases. Germline values: CDR1 LGHNT, CDR2 FRNRAP. This CDR3 is 15 amino acids long. The CDR3 reads CASGLTRQKIAGGPF. CDR3 sequence (DNA): TGTGCTAGTGGTTTGACCCGACAGAAAATAGCGGGAGGCCCCTTC.

This CDR3 reads CASSQHSGRADFYEQYF. The CDR3 DNA reads as TGTGCCAGCAGCCAACATAGCGGGAGAGCCGACTTCTACGAGCAGTACTTC. This rearrangement joins TRBV7-9 to TRBJ2-7, with 9 bases identical to TRBD2. V shed 5 bases and J 3 bases; nucleotides not matched to a gene: 14. The CDR3 totals 17 residues. Germline V gives CDR1 SEHNR, CDR2 FQNEAQ (reference sequence).

The chain carries TRBV5-1 and TRBJ2-1; D might be TRBD1 or TRBD2, each matching 5 bases. Deletions cut 0 bases from V and 2 bases from J, with 9 bases between. Germline loops: CDR1 SGHRS, CDR2 YFSETQ. The CDR3 consists of 15 residues. CDR3 nucleotides: TGCGCCAGCAGCTTGGGGGGGTGGCCCTACAATGAGCAGTTCTTC. Translation gives CASSLGGWPYNEQFF. The whole variable domain, remainder taken from reference TRBV5-1 and TRBJ2-1, is KAGVTQTPRYLIKTRGQQVTLSCSPISGHRSVSWYQQTPGQGLQFLFEYFSETQRNKGNFPGRFSGRQFSNSRSEMNVSTLELGDSALYLCASSLGGWPYNEQFFGPGTRLTVL.

Concerning this clone itself: The sample contains more than one DNA sequence encoding this CDR3. This chain's CDR3 is CASSPLGGANTEAFF. The CDR3 coding sequence is TGTGCCAGCAGCCCCTTAGGGGGTGCGAACACTGAAGCTTTCTTT. The chain combines TRBV7-9 with TRBJ1-1; D possibly corresponds to TRBD1 (6 bases). Per germline, CDR1 SEHNR and CDR2 FQNEAQ (reference sequence). CDR3 size: 15 residues. The V end was cut by 5 bases, the J end by 1 base, with 14 bases between.

This rearrangement joins TRBV27 to TRBJ1-1, with 7 bases fitting TRBD1. With V trimmed by 8 bases and J by 8 bases, 11 bases remained unmatched. The germline CDR1 and CDR2 sequences are MNHEY and SMNVEV (reference sequence). This CDR3 region has 13 residues. CDR3 sequence: CASGPGGILEAFF. The CDR3 nucleotides read TGTGCCAGCGGTCCAGGGGGGATTCTAGAAGCTTTCTTT.

The chain combines TRBV28 with TRBJ1-6; 9 positions match TRBD1. Germline V gives CDR1 MDHEN, CDR2 SYDVKM. This CDR3 is 16 amino acids long. Germline trimming cut 2 bases from V and 11 bases from J; bases unmatched to any gene: 10. The CDR3 loop reads CASSLDRGGVRAPLHF. The CDR3 coding sequence is TGTGCCAGCAGTTTAGACAGGGGGGGTGTTCGGGCACCCCTCCACTTT.

The chain employs TRBV2 and TRBJ2-7, with D tentatively TRBD2 (5 bases). Germline CDR1 and CDR2: SNHLY and FYNNEI. The CDR3 contains 13 residues. The V and J ends lost 5 bases and 4 bases respectively, with 12 bases between them. The CDR3 here is CASSLRLLYEQYF. The CDR3, as DNA: TGTGCCAGCAGTCTGAGACTACTTTACGAGCAGTACTTC.

The chain is built from TRBV4-1 and TRBJ2-2, with a weak D call TRBD2 (5 bases). The CDR3 has 12 residues. Between the trimmed V and J ends, which lost 4 bases and 9 bases, there was a span of 9 bases. Looked up from germline, CDR1 is MGHRA and CDR2 is YSYEKL. CDR3 DNA: TGCGCCAGCAGCCGGTCGGGAAGGGAGCTGTTTTTT. Translation gives CASSRSGRELFF.

The chain is built from TRBV7-2 and TRBJ2-1, with 12 bases lining up with TRBD2. Germline trimming cut 2 bases from V and 4 bases from J; bases unmatched to any gene: 6. Per germline, CDR1 SGHTA and CDR2 FQGNSA. This CDR3 contains 17 residues. The CDR3 coding sequence is TGTGCCAGCAGCTTACGGACTAGCGGGATAGTATACAATGAGCAGTTCTTC. Translating gives CASSLRTSGIVYNEQFF.

The table lists this clone with a count of one. Other DNA sequences of this sample code for an identical CDR3. The rearrangement uses TRBV11-2 and TRBJ2-3; TRBD1 might be the D (6 bases). Trimming took 5 bases from V and 5 from J, leaving 11 bases between them. Germline V gene lookup returns CDR1 SGHAT and CDR2 FQNNGV. CDR3 length equals 13 residues. For the CDR3, the DNA is TGTGCCAGCAGCCCAGGGGTCGGAGATACGCAGTATTTT. Amino acid sequence: CASSPGVGDTQYF.

The gene calls are TRBV27 and TRBJ1-1; 8 nucleotides match TRBD1. After removal of 2 bases from V and 10 bases from J, the junction contained 6 bases not matched to a gene. This CDR3 has 13 amino acids. In germline, CDR1 is MNHEY, CDR2 SMNVEV (reference sequence). The CDR3 DNA sequence: TGTGCCAGCAGTTTACATCGGACAGGGAGAGCTTTCTTT. This sequence encodes CASSLHRTGRAFF.

The chain uses TRBV7-7 and TRBJ2-7; D unresolved. The CDR3 contains 13 residues. V was cut by 2 bases and J by 4 bases, with 9 bases left in between. Germline-derived CDR1 and CDR2 are SSHAT and FNYEAQ (reference sequence). The CDR3, as DNA: TGTGCCAGCAGCTTACGACTGGGTTACGAGCAGTACTTC. This translates into CASSLRLGYEQYF.

The rearrangement uses TRBV19 and TRBJ2-1; 11 positions match TRBD2. The CDR3 extends over 17 amino acids. Trimming cost V 5 bases and J 8 bases; bases outside gene matches: 14. Germline V gene data show CDR1 as LNHDA and CDR2 as SQIVND (reference sequence). The CDR3 spells CASSQDYSGRAADEQFF. The CDR3 DNA reads TGTGCCAGTAGTCAAGACTATAGCGGGAGGGCCGCAGATGAGCAGTTCTTC. Drawing the rest from reference TRBV19 and TRBJ2-1, the complete variable domain is DGGITQSPKYLFRKEGQNVTLSCEQNLNHDAMYWYRQDPGQGLRLIYYSQIVNDFQKGDIAEGYSVSREKKESFPLTVTSAQKNPTAFYLCASSQDYSGRAADEQFFGPGTRLTVL.

This clone has just one count. The chain is built from TRBV10-3 and TRBJ2-1; 12 nucleotides line up with TRBD2. Germline assignment: CDR1 ENHRY and CDR2 SYGVKD. The CDR3 sequence is 15 residues long. The V and J ends lost 3 bases and 7 bases, in that order; junction bases with no gene match: 4. The CDR3, as DNA: TGTGCCATCAGTGACCCGACTAGCGGGAGAAATGAGCAGTTCTTC. Translating gives CAISDPTSGRNEQFF.

The rearrangement uses TRBV28 and TRBJ2-1, with no clear D. With 5 bases removed from V and 9 bases from J, the gap between germline ends came to 29 bases. Germline V gene lookup returns CDR1 MDHEN and CDR2 SYDVKM. This CDR3 region has 18 residues. The CDR3 is CASSPPEVGLRFNGEQFF. DNA of the CDR3: TGTGCCAGCAGTCCTCCTGAGGTGGGCCTGCGGTTCAACGGTGAGCAGTTCTTC.

The chain uses TRBV2 and TRBJ2-7; D is uncertain. V was pared by 7 bases and J by 1 base, with 8 bases between. CDR1 and CDR2 from the germline V gene are SNHLY and FYNNEI. The length of the CDR3 is 12 residues. The CDR3 here is CASIGSSYEQYF. CDR3 nucleotides: TGTGCCAGCATCGGCAGTTCCTACGAGCAGTACTTC.

The chain combines TRBV9 with TRBJ2-3; maybe TRBD2 (5 bases). In germline, CDR1 is SGDLS, CDR2 YYNGEE. Trimming stripped 1 base from V and 6 bases from J, with 12 bases between. The CDR3 extends over 14 amino acids. In DNA form, the CDR3 reads TGTGCCAGCAGCGTACACCGCTGGACTGATACGCAGTATTTT. It codes for CASSVHRWTDTQYF.

The chain combines TRBV6-6 with TRBJ2-1; D not certain. Trimming cost V 3 bases and J 7 bases, with 7 bases left between them. The CDR3 is 12 residues long. Looked up from germline, CDR1 is MNHNY and CDR2 is SVGAGI (reference sequence). The chain's CDR3 is CASSYGRNEQFF. CDR3 DNA sequence: TGTGCCAGCAGTTATGGGCGGAATGAGCAGTTCTTC.

V is TRBV4-1 and J is TRBJ2-5, with D perhaps matching TRBD1 (6 bases). Germline CDR1 is MGHRA and CDR2 is YSYEKL. V was trimmed by 2 bases and J by 2 bases, leaving 12 bases between them. This CDR3 comprises 15 residues. As DNA, the CDR3 is TGCGCCAGCAGCCAACCTGGGGGCGGGCAAGAGACCCAGTACTTC. It encodes CASSQPGGGQETQYF.

The chain is built from TRBV13 and TRBJ2-2; TRBD2 is a possible D gene (5 bases). The CDR3 has 15 amino acids. CDR1 is PRHDT and CDR2 is FYEKMQ in the germline V gene (reference sequence). V was clipped by 6 bases and J by 2 bases, with 13 bases between them. In DNA form, the CDR3 reads TGTGCCAGCAGGGAGGAGTCCCCTAACACCGGGGAGCTGTTTTTT. Translated: CASREESPNTGELFF.